The TCR beta chain described here comes from a study of CD8 T cells in Susac syndrome. Broader study findings: Regarding the TCR sequencing and HLA analysis, the study admitted that a relatively small number of individuals were involved.

Concerning this clonotype: Its specificity is unknown.

Germline CDR1 and CDR2: GTSNPN and SVGIG (reference sequence). The V end lost 0 bases, the J end lost 7 bases, and 9 bases lay between the germline ends. The CDR3 is 12 residues long. RNA was extracted with the RNeasy kit, and a quantity of roughly 0.5 to 1 ug was reverse transcribed using random hexamers. Multiplex immunoSEQ PCR targeted 54 Vbeta and 13 Jbeta TCR beta segments. TCRdb re-called the immunoSEQ multiplex PCR reads with MiXCR, one entry per CDR3 protein. The table records roughly 140,000 distinct CDR3 sequences, roughly 96% of them present only once. Sequencing of TCR beta was undertaken in CD8+ and CD4+ T cells derived from blood. TEMRA cells were FACS-enriched and CD8+ and CD4+ T cells negatively isolated.

The clonotype originates from a human donor with multiple sclerosis. The V and J genes are TRBV30 and TRBJ1-1; possible D gene TRBD1, 5 bases. The sample consisted of CD8+ T cells from PBMCs. CDR3 protein: CAWSVLGDEAFF. CDR3 nucleotide sequence: TGTGCCTGGAGTGTACTGGGGGATGAAGCTTTCTTT. Variable domain in full (rest from reference TRBV30 and TRBJ1-1): SQTIHQWPATLVQPVGSPLSLECTVEGTSNPNLYWYRQAAGRGLQLLFYSVGIGQISSEVPQNLSASRPQDRQFILSSKKLLLSDSGFYLCAWSVLGDEAFFGQGTRLTVV.